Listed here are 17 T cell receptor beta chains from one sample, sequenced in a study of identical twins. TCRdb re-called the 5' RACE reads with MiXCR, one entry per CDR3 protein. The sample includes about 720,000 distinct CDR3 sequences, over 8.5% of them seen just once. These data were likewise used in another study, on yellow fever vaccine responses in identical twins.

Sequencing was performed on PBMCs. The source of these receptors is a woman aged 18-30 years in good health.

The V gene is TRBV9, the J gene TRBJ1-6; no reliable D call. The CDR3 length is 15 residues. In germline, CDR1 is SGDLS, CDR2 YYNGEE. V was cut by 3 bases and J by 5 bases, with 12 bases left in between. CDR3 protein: CASSASEGDNSPLHF. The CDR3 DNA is TGTGCCAGCAGCGCCTCGGAGGGAGATAATTCACCCCTCCACTTT.

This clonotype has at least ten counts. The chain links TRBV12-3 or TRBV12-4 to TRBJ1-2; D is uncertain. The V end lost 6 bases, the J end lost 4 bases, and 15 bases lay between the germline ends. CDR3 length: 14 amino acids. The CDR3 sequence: CASRRNGGRYGYTF. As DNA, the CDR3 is TGTGCCAGCAGGCGAAATGGAGGGCGCTATGGCTACACCTTC.

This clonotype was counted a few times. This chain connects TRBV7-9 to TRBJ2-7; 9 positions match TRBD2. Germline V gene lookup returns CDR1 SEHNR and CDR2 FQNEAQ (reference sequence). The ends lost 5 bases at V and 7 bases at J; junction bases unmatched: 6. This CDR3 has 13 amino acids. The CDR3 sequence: CASSGGLAWEQYF. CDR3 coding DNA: TGTGCCAGCAGCGGCGGACTAGCGTGGGAGCAGTACTTC.

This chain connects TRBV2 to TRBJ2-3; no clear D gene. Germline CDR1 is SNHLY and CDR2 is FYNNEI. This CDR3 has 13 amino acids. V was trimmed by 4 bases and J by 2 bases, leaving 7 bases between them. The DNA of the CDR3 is TGTGCCAGCAGTGGGGCCCACACAGATACGCAGTATTTT. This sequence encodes CASSGAHTDTQYF.

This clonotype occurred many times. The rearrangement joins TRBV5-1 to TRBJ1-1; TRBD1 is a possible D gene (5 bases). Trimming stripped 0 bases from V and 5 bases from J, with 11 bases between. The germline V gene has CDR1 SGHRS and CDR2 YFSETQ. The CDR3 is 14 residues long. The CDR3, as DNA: TGCGCCAGCAGCTTGGAGTTCAGGGCTACTGAAGCTTTCTTT. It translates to CASSLEFRATEAFF.

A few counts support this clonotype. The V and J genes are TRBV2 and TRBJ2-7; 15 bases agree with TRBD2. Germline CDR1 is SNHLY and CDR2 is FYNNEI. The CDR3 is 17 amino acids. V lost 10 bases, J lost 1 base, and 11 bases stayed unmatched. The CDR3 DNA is TGTGCCAACTCGGCGGGGACTAGCGGGAGGAGGTCCTACGAGCAGTACTTC. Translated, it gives CANSAGTSGRRSYEQYF.

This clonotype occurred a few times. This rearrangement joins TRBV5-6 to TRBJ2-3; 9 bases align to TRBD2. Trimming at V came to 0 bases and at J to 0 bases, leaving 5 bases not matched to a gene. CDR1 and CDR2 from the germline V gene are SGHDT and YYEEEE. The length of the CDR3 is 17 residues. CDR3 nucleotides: TGTGCCAGCAGCTTGGAGTCTAGCGGGGTTAGCACAGATACGCAGTATTTT. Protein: CASSLESSGVSTDTQYF. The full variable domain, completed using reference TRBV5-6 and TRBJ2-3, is DAGVTQSPTHLIKTRGQQVTLRCSPKSGHDTVSWYQQALGQGPQFIFQYYEEEERQRGNFPDRFSGHQFPNYSSELNVNALLLGDSALYLCASSLESSGVSTDTQYFGPGTRLTVL.

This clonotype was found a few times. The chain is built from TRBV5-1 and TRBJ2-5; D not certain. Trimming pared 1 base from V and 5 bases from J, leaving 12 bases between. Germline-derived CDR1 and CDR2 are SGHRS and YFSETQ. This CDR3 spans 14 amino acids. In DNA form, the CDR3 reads TGCGCCAGCAGCTTGAGCTCGGGCGTGGAGACCCAGTACTTC. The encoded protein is CASSLSSGVETQYF.

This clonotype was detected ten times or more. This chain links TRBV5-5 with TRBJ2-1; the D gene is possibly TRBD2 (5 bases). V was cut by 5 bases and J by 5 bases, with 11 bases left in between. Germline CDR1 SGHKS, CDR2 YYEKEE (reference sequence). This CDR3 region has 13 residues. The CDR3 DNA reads TGTGCCAGCAGTGCTCGGGGTAACAATGAGCAGTTCTTC. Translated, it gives CASSARGNNEQFF.

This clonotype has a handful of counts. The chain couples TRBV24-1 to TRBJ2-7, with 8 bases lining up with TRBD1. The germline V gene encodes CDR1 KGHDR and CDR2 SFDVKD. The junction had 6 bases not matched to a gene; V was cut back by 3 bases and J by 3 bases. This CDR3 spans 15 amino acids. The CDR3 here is CATSDERQGHYEQYF. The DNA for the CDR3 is TGTGCCACCAGTGATGAAAGACAGGGGCACTACGAGCAGTACTTC.

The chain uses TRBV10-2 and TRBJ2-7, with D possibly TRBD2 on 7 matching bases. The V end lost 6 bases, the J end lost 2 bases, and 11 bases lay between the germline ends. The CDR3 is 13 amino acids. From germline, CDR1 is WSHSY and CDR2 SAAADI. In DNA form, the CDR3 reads TGCGCCAGCAGGGAGGGGGGGACCTACGAGCAGTACTTC. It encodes CASREGGTYEQYF.

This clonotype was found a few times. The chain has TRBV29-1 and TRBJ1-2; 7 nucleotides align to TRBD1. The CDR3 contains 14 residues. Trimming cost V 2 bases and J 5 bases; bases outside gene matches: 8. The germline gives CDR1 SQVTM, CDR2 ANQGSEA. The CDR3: CSVEPFGQAYGYTF. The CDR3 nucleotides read TGCAGCGTTGAACCCTTCGGACAGGCGTATGGCTACACCTTC.

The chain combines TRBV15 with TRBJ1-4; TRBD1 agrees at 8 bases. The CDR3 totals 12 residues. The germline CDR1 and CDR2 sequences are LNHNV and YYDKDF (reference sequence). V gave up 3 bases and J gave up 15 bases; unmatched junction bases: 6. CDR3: CATSSGQGKMFF. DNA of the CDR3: TGTGCCACCAGCAGTGGACAGGGAAAGATGTTTTTT.

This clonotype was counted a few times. The CDR3 DNA reads TGCAGCATCAAAACTCCGGGTTCAGGCACAGATACGCAGTATTTT. This codes for CSIKTPGSGTDTQYF. The chain couples TRBV29-1 to TRBJ2-3, with D uncertain. V gave up 8 bases and J gave up 1 base, with 19 bases separating them. Germline V gene sequence: CDR1 SQVTM, CDR2 ANQGSEA. The CDR3 totals 15 residues.

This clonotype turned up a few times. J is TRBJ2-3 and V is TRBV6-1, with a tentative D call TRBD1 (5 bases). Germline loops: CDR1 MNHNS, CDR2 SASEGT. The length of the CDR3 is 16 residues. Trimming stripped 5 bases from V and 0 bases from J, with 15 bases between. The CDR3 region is CASSLMTEASTDTQYF. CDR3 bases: TGTGCCAGCAGTCTCATGACAGAAGCTAGCACAGATACGCAGTATTTT.

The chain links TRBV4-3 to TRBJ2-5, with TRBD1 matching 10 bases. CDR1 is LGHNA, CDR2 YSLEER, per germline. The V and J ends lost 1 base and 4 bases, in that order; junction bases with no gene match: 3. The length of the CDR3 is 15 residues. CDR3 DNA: TGCGCCAGCAGCCAAGGGCGGACAGGGGGAGAGACCCAGTACTTC. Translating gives CASSQGRTGGETQYF.

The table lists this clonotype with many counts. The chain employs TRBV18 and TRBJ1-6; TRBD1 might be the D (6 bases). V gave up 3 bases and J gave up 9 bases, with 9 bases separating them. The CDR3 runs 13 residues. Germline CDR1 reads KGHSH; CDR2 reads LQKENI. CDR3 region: CASSPDSSSPLHF. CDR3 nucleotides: TGTGCCAGCTCACCGGACAGTAGTTCACCCCTCCACTTT.